These 28 T cell receptor beta chains came from one sample sequenced in a study of blood T cell repertoires in COVID-19. Sequencing used immunoSEQ multiplex PCR; TCRdb keeps in-frame clones, though not all of them. This sample has more than 65,000 clones, with 90% to 95% found just once. The sequencing input was peripheral blood. The receptors were sampled from a human donor in a cohort sampled during active COVID-19.

The chain carries TRBV6-2 or TRBV6-3 and TRBJ2-7; a weak D match, TRBD2 (5 bases). V was shortened by 6 bases and J by 0 bases, with 15 bases between the two germline ends. The germline CDR1 and CDR2 sequences are MNHEY and SVGEGT. The CDR3 consists of 15 residues. The CDR3 region has the DNA TGTGCCAGCAGCCCACTAGGGCAGCCCTCCTACGAGCAGTACTTC. It yields the protein CASSPLGQPSYEQYF.

This clone was seen once. The chain joins TRBV27 to TRBJ1-4; no reliable D call. The CDR3 loop spans 14 amino acids. V shed 0 bases and J shed 5 bases, with 7 bases lying between them. Germline V gene sequence: CDR1 MNHEY, CDR2 SMNVEV (reference sequence). CDR3 in DNA: TGTGCCAGCAGTTTATCTCCTCGGAATGAAAAACTGTTTTTT. Translated, it gives CASSLSPRNEKLFF.

The rearrangement joins TRBV4-1 to TRBJ2-1; D may be TRBD2 (6 bases). This CDR3 is 13 amino acids long. V gave up 4 bases and J gave up 7 bases, with 11 bases separating them. Germline assignment: CDR1 MGHRA and CDR2 YSYEKL. DNA of the CDR3: TGCGCCAGCAGCCCCCAGGCGGGGAATGAGCAGTTCTTC. This translates into CASSPQAGNEQFF.

The V call is TRBV7-2, the J call TRBJ2-1, with TRBD2 matching over 12 bases. V shed 2 bases, J shed 4 bases, and the junction held 6 bases outside the gene matches. Looked up from germline, CDR1 is SGHTA and CDR2 is FQGNSA. The length of the CDR3 is 17 residues. The CDR3 region has the DNA TGTGCCAGCAGCTTATTGGCTAGCGGGGGGGTTTACAATGAGCAGTTCTTC. It specifies CASSLLASGGVYNEQFF.

V is TRBV27 and J is TRBJ1-5, with D possibly matching TRBD1 (6 bases). CDR1 is MNHEY, CDR2 SMNVEV, per germline (reference sequence). This CDR3 is built from 18 residues. The ends were cut back, 6 bases at V and 0 bases at J, with 21 bases in the middle. The CDR3 sequence: CASRTLSGESYSNQPQHF. CDR3 nucleotide sequence: TGTGCCAGCAGAACACTCTCAGGGGAGTCCTATAGCAATCAGCCCCAGCATTTT.

The table lists this clone with a count of one. This rearrangement joins TRBV24-1 to TRBJ1-2; 8 bases map to TRBD1. Germline V gene lookup returns CDR1 KGHDR and CDR2 SFDVKD. V shed 4 bases, J shed 8 bases, and the junction held 5 bases outside the gene matches. This CDR3 has 13 residues. CDR3 sequence: CATSERTGKGYTF. The CDR3 coding sequence is TGTGCCACCAGTGAAAGGACAGGGAAGGGCTACACCTTC.

The genes are TRBV11-2 and TRBJ2-7, with 10 bases aligning to TRBD1. The ends lost 4 bases at V and 5 bases at J; junction bases unmatched: 11. This CDR3 comprises 16 residues. CDR1 and CDR2 (germline): SGHAT, FQNNGV. The CDR3 spells CASSSLKDRGLNEQYF. As DNA, the CDR3 is TGTGCCAGCAGCTCCCTGAAAGACAGGGGGCTGAACGAGCAGTACTTC. Full variable domain (missing parts from reference TRBV11-2 and TRBJ2-7): EAGVAQSPRYKIIEKRQSVAFWCNPISGHATLYWYQQILGQGPKLLIQFQNNGVVDDSQLPKDRFSAERLKGVDSTLKIQPAKLEDSAVYLCASSSLKDRGLNEQYFGPGTRLTVT.

The rearrangement joins TRBV5-8 to TRBJ1-2, with TRBD1 matching over 9 bases. Germline lookup yields CDR1 SGHTS and CDR2 YDEGEE. J gave up 4 bases and V 4 bases, and 5 bases lay outside the gene matches. This CDR3 contains 14 residues. The CDR3 region is CASSPGTGTYGYTF. In DNA form, the CDR3 reads TGTGCCAGCAGCCCCGGGACAGGGACCTATGGCTACACCTTC.

This clone was observed once. This chain connects TRBV11-2 to TRBJ2-7; 8 positions match TRBD1. Looked up from germline, CDR1 is SGHAT and CDR2 is FQNNGV. V shed 1 base and J 2 bases; nucleotides not matched to a gene: 7. CDR3 size: 16 residues. CDR3 protein: CASSLVGRGRPYEQYF. The CDR3 nucleotides read TGTGCCAGCAGCTTAGTGGGCAGGGGGCGCCCCTACGAGCAGTACTTC. Filled out from reference TRBV11-2 and TRBJ2-7, the complete variable domain reads EAGVAQSPRYKIIEKRQSVAFWCNPISGHATLYWYQQILGQGPKLLIQFQNNGVVDDSQLPKDRFSAERLKGVDSTLKIQPAKLEDSAVYLCASSLVGRGRPYEQYFGPGTRLTVT.

V and J are TRBV12-1 and TRBJ2-6; TRBD1 reflects the table's D call only, with no check against the DNA. TRBV12-1 is assigned pseudogene status. This CDR3 has 18 residues. CDR3: CASSLGDRVTDGANVLTF. The CDR3 coding sequence is TGTGCCAGCAGCTTAGGGGACAGGGTCACAGATGGGGCCAACGTCCTGACTTTC.

The V call is TRBV10-3, the J call TRBJ1-2, with a tentative D call TRBD1 (5 bases). Germline V lookup: CDR1 ENHRY, CDR2 SYGVKD. V lost 3 bases and J 2 bases, leaving 16 bases between the germline ends. This CDR3 has 16 residues. CDR3 residues: CAISDGSRVLNYGYTF. CDR3 bases: TGTGCCATCAGTGATGGCTCCAGGGTATTAAACTATGGCTACACCTTC.

This rearrangement joins TRBV18 to TRBJ1-6; D uncertain. The CDR3 is 14 amino acids. V shed 3 bases and J shed 10 bases, with 13 bases lying between them. The V gene's germline CDR1 is KGHSH and CDR2 LQKENI. The CDR3 loop reads CASSPVLEESPLHF. Written as DNA, the CDR3 is TGTGCCAGCTCACCCGTCCTGGAGGAGTCACCCCTCCACTTT.

This chain links TRBV5-4 with TRBJ2-7, with 9 bases that match TRBD2. J was trimmed by 2 bases and V by 0 bases; bases with no gene match: 6. Germline loops: CDR1 SGHNT, CDR2 YYREEE (reference sequence). The CDR3 is made up of 16 amino acids. This chain's CDR3 is CASSLASGADAYEQYF. As DNA, the CDR3 is TGTGCCAGCAGCTTGGCTAGCGGGGCAGACGCCTACGAGCAGTACTTC.

The genes are TRBV27 and TRBJ2-7; TRBD1 might be the D (5 bases). The CDR3 length is 15 residues. Germline V gene lookup returns CDR1 MNHEY and CDR2 SMNVEV (reference sequence). The germline V and J ends were trimmed by 2 bases and 1 base, with 12 bases remaining between them. The DNA of the CDR3 is TGTGCCAGCAGTTTAGGGTCAGGGTCATCCTACGAGCAGTACTTC. Encoded protein: CASSLGSGSSYEQYF.

The chain carries TRBV5-1 and TRBJ2-7, with TRBD2 identical over 12 bases. This CDR3 spans 16 amino acids. J was trimmed by 3 bases and V by 0 bases; bases with no gene match: 4. CDR1 SGHRS and CDR2 YFSETQ come from the germline V gene. DNA of the CDR3: TGCGCCAGCAGCTTGGGGACTAGCGGGAAGGGCTACGAGCAGTACTTC. This sequence encodes CASSLGTSGKGYEQYF.

The rearrangement joins TRBV5-1 to TRBJ2-7; TRBD1 matches 7 bases. CDR1 is SGHRS and CDR2 is YFSETQ in the germline V gene. Trimming removed 4 bases from V and 4 bases from J; junction bases left unmatched: 5. The CDR3 is made up of 13 amino acids. The CDR3 sequence: CASSLGQQYEQYF. The CDR3 DNA reads as TGCGCCAGCAGCCTGGGACAGCAATACGAGCAGTACTTC. The full variable domain, in which reference TRBV5-1 and TRBJ2-7 provide the parts outside the CDR3, is KAGVTQTPRYLIKTRGQQVTLSCSPISGHRSVSWYQQTPGQGLQFLFEYFSETQRNKGNFPGRFSGRQFSNSRSEMNVSTLELGDSALYLCASSLGQQYEQYFGPGTRLTVT.

This chain links TRBV11-2 with TRBJ2-7; 8 bases line up with TRBD1. V gave up 0 bases and J gave up 3 bases; unmatched junction bases: 4. The CDR3 totals 15 residues. Per germline, CDR1 SGHAT and CDR2 FQNNGV. CDR3 nucleotide sequence: TGTGCCAGCAGCTTAGACAGGGGGCGAATCTACGAGCAGTACTTC. Its translation is CASSLDRGRIYEQYF.

The chain is built from TRBV29-1 and TRBJ2-5, with 9 bases fitting TRBD2. This CDR3 region has 16 residues. The J segment lost 5 bases and the V segment lost 7 bases, leaving 17 bases of the junction unmatched. Germline CDR1 is SQVTM and CDR2 is ANQGSEA. This chain's CDR3 is CSAKLGGGAGLETQYF. CDR3 in DNA: TGCAGCGCTAAGCTTGGCGGGGGGGCGGGCCTGGAGACCCAGTACTTC. Combining the CDR3 with reference TRBV29-1 and TRBJ2-5 gives the whole variable domain SAVISQKPSRDICQRGTSLTIQCQVDSQVTMMFWYRQQPGQSLTLIATANQGSEATYESGFVIDKFPISRPNLTFSTLTVSNMSPEDSSIYLCSAKLGGGAGLETQYFGPGTRLLVL.

This chain links TRBV4-3 with TRBJ1-6, with 7 nucleotides matching TRBD1. This CDR3 has 18 amino acids. Unmatched junction bases numbered 15, after V lost 0 bases and J lost 10 bases. Germline values: CDR1 LGHNA, CDR2 YSLEER. For the CDR3, the DNA is TGCGCCAGCAGCCAAGAAGAACGGACCACTCGAGGGGGCTCACCCCTCCACTTT. This translates into CASSQEERTTRGGSPLHF.

In this sample, this clone turned up a few times. This chain connects TRBV19 to TRBJ1-3; TRBD1 might be the D (6 bases). Per the germline V gene, CDR1 is LNHDA and CDR2 is SQIVND (reference sequence). CDR3 length equals 14 residues. Trimming took off 7 bases at V and 3 bases at J, with 13 bases between the two ends. CDR3 loop: CASNEQGSGNTIYF. The CDR3 nucleotides read TGTGCCAGTAATGAACAGGGTAGTGGAAACACCATATATTTT.

The chain employs TRBV5-6 and TRBJ2-7, with 7 bases matching TRBD1. V lost 3 bases to trimming and J lost 0 bases; unmatched junction nucleotides: 9. This CDR3 has 16 residues. CDR1 is SGHDT, CDR2 YYEEEE, per germline. CDR3 sequence: CASSSPGQRSSYEQYF. CDR3 DNA: TGTGCCAGCAGCTCCCCGGGACAGAGGAGCTCCTACGAGCAGTACTTC.

The chain links TRBV9 to TRBJ1-1, with D unclear. Germline-derived CDR1 and CDR2 are SGDLS and YYNGEE. This CDR3 has 15 amino acids. V shed 0 bases and J shed 5 bases, with 14 bases lying between them. As DNA, the CDR3 is TGTGCCAGCAGCGTAGTTAGGGCGGGTGATACTGAAGCTTTCTTT. Protein product: CASSVVRAGDTEAFF.

The rearrangement links TRBV21-1 to TRBJ2-5; the table gives TRBD1 as D, unverified against the DNA. TRBV21-1 is noted as a pseudogene. The CDR3 has 14 amino acids. DNA for the CDR3: TGTGCCAGCAGCAAAGGAACAGGCAAAGAGACCCAGTACTTC. Its translation: CASSKGTGKETQYF.

The rearrangement joins TRBV27 to TRBJ1-2; TRBD1 aligns across 7 bases. V trimming: 6 bases; J trimming: 5 bases; junction bases outside the gene matches: 9. The CDR3 sequence is 14 residues long. Per germline, CDR1 MNHEY and CDR2 SMNVEV (reference sequence). CDR3 bases: TGTGCCAGCAGCTGGACAGGTCTGAATTATGGCTACACCTTC. This translates into CASSWTGLNYGYTF.

V and J are TRBV5-1 and TRBJ2-3; 7 bases map to TRBD2. CDR1 and CDR2 from the germline V gene are SGHRS and YFSETQ. CDR3 length: 15 amino acids. V gave up 7 bases and J gave up 2 bases; unmatched junction bases: 10. For the CDR3, the DNA is TGCGCCAGCGGCCAGCGGGGCCCACACACAGATACGCAGTATTTT. Translating gives CASGQRGPHTDTQYF.

V usage is TRBV19 and J usage is TRBJ1-4; TRBD1 might be the D (6 bases). The length of the CDR3 is 13 residues. With 5 bases removed from V and 7 bases from J, the gap between germline ends came to 11 bases. Looked up from germline, CDR1 is LNHDA and CDR2 is SQIVND (reference sequence). CDR3 sequence: CASSRTAPEKLFF. For the CDR3, the DNA is TGTGCCAGTAGTCGGACAGCGCCTGAAAAACTGTTTTTT.

The chain recombines TRBV5-5 with TRBJ2-7, with D maybe TRBD1 (6 bases). Germline lookup yields CDR1 SGHKS and CDR2 YYEKEE (reference sequence). Trimming left V 2 bases short and J 2 bases short, with 14 bases between. The CDR3 is made up of 15 amino acids. The CDR3 reads CASSFSGTLTYEQYF. In nucleotides, the CDR3 is TGTGCCAGCAGCTTTTCCGGGACACTAACCTACGAGCAGTACTTC.

The chain joins TRBV6-6 to TRBJ1-5; unclear D gene. V was shortened by 0 bases and J by 2 bases, with 8 bases between the two germline ends. Germline V gene data show CDR1 as MNHNY and CDR2 as SVGAGI (reference sequence). The CDR3 has 15 amino acids. The CDR3 loop reads CASSYSMGGNQPQHF. CDR3 DNA sequence: TGTGCCAGCAGTTACTCGATGGGAGGCAATCAGCCCCAGCATTTT.